The 6 T cell receptor beta chains presented below share a single source sample, sequenced in a study of blood T cells in healthy people across ages. For the second PCR, which ran for 7 to 11 cycles, a sample-barcoded 5' primer and a J-beta primer mix were used. Using its own MiXCR run on the 5' RACE reads, TCRdb lists one record per CDR3 protein. The sample records around 790,000 distinct CDR3 sequences, about 42% being singletons. Sequenced material: blood. Source of these receptors: a man aged 55 to 70 in good health.

This chain links TRBV6-2 or TRBV6-3 with TRBJ2-4; 11 bases are shared with TRBD1. The end of the DNA is better explained by TRBJ2-7, so the J call may be wrong. CDR1 is MNHEY and CDR2 is SVGEGT in the germline V gene. This CDR3 is 18 amino acids long. CDR3 sequence reads: CASSYSTGRGQGVYEQYF. The CDR3 DNA sequence: TGTGCCAGCAGTTACTCGACGGGCAGGGGACAGGGGGTCTACGAGCAGTACTTC.

CDR3 in DNA: TGTGCCAGCAGGAGACAGACCACAGATACGCAGTATTTT. This gives the protein CASRRQTTDTQYF. This sequence joins TRBV2 and TRBJ2-3; a weak D match, TRBD1 (5 bases). The germline CDR1 and CDR2 sequences are SNHLY and FYNNEI. The CDR3 contains 13 residues. V was pared by 6 bases and J by 2 bases, with 9 bases between.

This sequence joins TRBV11-3 and TRBJ2-5, with 8 bases identical to TRBD2. The J segment lost 5 bases and the V segment lost 5 bases, leaving 16 bases of the junction unmatched. CDR1 is SGHNT, CDR2 YENEEA, per germline. The CDR3 covers 17 residues. The CDR3 DNA follows: TGTGCCAGCAGCAGGACGGCCGGGACTAGGTTGTCGGAGACCCAGTACTTC. Translation: CASSRTAGTRLSETQYF.

This sequence joins TRBV3-1 and TRBJ2-1; 13 nucleotides line up with TRBD2. The CDR3 consists of 18 residues. Germline CDR1 and CDR2: LGHDT and YNNKEL (reference sequence). Trimming at V came to 1 base and at J to 7 bases, leaving 10 bases not matched to a gene. CDR3 loop: CASSQGYLLAGGLNEQFF. The CDR3 nucleotides read TGTGCCAGCAGCCAAGGCTACCTACTAGCGGGGGGGTTGAATGAGCAGTTCTTC.

The J gene is TRBJ1-2, the V gene TRBV29-1, with 7 bases identical to TRBD1. V was pared by 4 bases and J by 6 bases, with 5 bases of the junction left unmatched. Germline-derived CDR1 and CDR2 are SQVTM and ANQGSEA. The CDR3 contains 12 residues. The CDR3 reads CSVGGQDNGYTF. Here the CDR3 DNA reads TGCAGCGTTGGAGGACAGGATAATGGCTACACCTTC.

This clonotype has only a few counts. The rearrangement links TRBV4-3 to TRBJ1-2; D may be TRBD1 (6 bases). This CDR3 has 15 residues. Germline V gene lookup returns CDR1 LGHNA and CDR2 YSLEER. Trimming removed 4 bases from V and 2 bases from J, with 14 bases in between. The CDR3 coding sequence is TGCGCCAGCAGCCCTACGACAGGAGAGAACTATGGCTACACCTTC. Translation: CASSPTTGENYGYTF.